A single TCR beta chain is shown here with its context. The antigen remains undetermined. The sample originates from a study of vaccination effects on CD4 cells after COVID-19. With the ViraFEST assay, the study expanded antigen-specific CD4+ T cells using viral peptide pools, then sequenced them. Isolating CD4+ T cells followed 9 to 11 days of culture. Participants got two doses of BNT162b2 or mRNA-1273 vaccine. Clones were sequenced by immunoSEQ multiplex PCR, and TCRdb holds only the in-frame ones, with some missing. Among fewer than 80,000 clones listed, roughly 81% were seen once. This TCR was sampled from a human donor who received a COVID-19 vaccine. Sequenced here: CD4+ T cells from PBMCs cultured with HCoV-229E spike peptides, sampled after COVID-19 vaccination.

CDR3 bases: TGTGCCAGCAAAGAGCCAAATGAAAAACTGTTTTTT. It codes for CASKEPNEKLFF. The J gene is TRBJ1-4, the V gene TRBV28, with no clear D. The germline gives CDR1 MDHEN, CDR2 SYDVKM. The CDR3 runs to 12 residues. V dropped 7 bases and J dropped 5 bases, with 8 bases sitting between them.